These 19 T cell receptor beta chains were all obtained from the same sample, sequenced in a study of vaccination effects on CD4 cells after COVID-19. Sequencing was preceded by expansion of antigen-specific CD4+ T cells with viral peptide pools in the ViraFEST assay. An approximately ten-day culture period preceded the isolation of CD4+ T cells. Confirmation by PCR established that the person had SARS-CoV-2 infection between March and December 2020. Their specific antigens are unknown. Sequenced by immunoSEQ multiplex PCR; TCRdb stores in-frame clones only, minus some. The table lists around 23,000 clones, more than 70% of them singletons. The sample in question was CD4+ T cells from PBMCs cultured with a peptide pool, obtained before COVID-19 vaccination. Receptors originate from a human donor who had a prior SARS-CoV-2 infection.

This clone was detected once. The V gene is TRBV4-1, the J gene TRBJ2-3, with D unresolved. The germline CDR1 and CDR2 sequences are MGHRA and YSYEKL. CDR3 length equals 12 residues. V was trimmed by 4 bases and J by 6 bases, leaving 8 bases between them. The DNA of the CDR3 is TGCGCCAGCAGCCCGACACGCGATACGCAGTATTTT. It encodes CASSPTRDTQYF.

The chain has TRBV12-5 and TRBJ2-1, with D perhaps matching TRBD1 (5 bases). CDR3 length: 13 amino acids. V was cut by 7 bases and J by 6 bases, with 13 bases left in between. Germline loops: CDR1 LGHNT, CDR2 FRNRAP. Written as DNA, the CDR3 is TGTGCTAGTGACCCTCAGGGTTTCAATGAGCAGTTCTTC. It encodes CASDPQGFNEQFF.

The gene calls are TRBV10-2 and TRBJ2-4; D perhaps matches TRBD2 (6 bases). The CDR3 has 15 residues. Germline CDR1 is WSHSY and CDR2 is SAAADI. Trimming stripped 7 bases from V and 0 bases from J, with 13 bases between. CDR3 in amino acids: CASTYGRLAKNIQYF. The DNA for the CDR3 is TGCGCCAGCACCTATGGGAGGTTAGCCAAAAACATTCAGTACTTC.

In DNA form, the CDR3 reads TGTGCCAGCAGCAAAGAGGTGGAAAAGGGGAGGCCGAGCAATCAGCCCCAGCATTTT. It codes for CASSKEVEKGRPSNQPQHF. The chain is built from TRBV21-1 and TRBJ1-5. TRBV21-1 is annotated as a pseudogene. CDR3 length equals 19 residues.

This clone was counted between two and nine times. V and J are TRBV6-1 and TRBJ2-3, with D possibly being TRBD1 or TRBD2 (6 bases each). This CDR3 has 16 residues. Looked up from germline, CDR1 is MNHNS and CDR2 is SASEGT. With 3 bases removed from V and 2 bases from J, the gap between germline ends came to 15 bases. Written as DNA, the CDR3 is TGTGCCAGCAGTGATTTCAGGGGAGGAGCCACAGATACGCAGTATTTT. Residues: CASSDFRGGATDTQYF.

CDR3 coding DNA: TGTGCCAGCAGTGAAGCTATCCAGAATCAGCCCCAGCATTTT. It yields the protein CASSEAIQNQPQHF. V gene TRBV2 combines with J gene TRBJ1-5; D is ambiguous. The V gene lost 0 bases and the J gene lost 4 bases, with 7 bases spanning the gap. This CDR3 has 14 amino acids. Germline lookup yields CDR1 SNHLY and CDR2 FYNNEI.

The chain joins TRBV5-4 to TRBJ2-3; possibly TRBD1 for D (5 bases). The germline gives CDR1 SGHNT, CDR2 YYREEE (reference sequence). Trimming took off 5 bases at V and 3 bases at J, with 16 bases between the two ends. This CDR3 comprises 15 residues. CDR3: CASRGSRRGTDTQYF. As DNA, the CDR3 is TGTGCCAGCAGAGGAAGTCGTAGGGGAACAGATACGCAGTATTTT.

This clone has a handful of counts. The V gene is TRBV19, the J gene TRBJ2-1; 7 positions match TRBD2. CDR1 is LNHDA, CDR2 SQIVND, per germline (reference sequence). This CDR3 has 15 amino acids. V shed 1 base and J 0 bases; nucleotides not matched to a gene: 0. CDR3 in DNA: TGTGCCAGTAGTATAGGGACTAGCTCCTACAATGAGCAGTTCTTC. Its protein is CASSIGTSSYNEQFF.

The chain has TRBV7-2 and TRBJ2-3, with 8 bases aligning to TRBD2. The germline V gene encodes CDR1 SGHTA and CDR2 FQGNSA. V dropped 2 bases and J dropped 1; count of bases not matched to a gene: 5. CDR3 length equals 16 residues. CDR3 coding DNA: TGTGCCAGCAGCTTATCCTATAGCGGGGGCACAGATACGCAGTATTTT. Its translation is CASSLSYSGGTDTQYF.

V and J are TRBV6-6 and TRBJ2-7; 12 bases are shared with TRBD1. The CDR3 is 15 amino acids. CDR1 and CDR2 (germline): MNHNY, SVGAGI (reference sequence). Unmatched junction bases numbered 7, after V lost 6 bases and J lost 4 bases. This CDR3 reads CASSPGTGGGYEQYF. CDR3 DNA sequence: TGTGCCAGCAGCCCCGGGACAGGGGGCGGGTACGAGCAGTACTTC.

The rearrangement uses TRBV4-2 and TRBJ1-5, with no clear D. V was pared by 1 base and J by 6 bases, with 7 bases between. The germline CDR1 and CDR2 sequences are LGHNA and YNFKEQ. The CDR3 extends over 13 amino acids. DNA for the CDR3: TGTGCCAGCAGCCAAGCTTCGGGTCAGCCCCAGCATTTT. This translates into CASSQASGQPQHF.

The CDR3 bases are TGCGCCAGCAGCGTGACAAGGGGCACTGAAGCTTTCTTT. Its translation is CASSVTRGTEAFF. V is TRBV5-1 and J is TRBJ1-1; D is perhaps TRBD1 (5 bases). CDR3 length equals 13 residues. Germline values: CDR1 SGHRS, CDR2 YFSETQ. V lost 4 bases and J 4 bases, leaving 11 bases between the germline ends.

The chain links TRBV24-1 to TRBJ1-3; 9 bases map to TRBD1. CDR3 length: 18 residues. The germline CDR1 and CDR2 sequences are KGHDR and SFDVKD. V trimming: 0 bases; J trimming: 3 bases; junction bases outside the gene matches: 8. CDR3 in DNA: TGTGCCACCAGTGATTTGTGGGACAGGGTGATGGGTGGAAACACCATATATTTT. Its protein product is CATSDLWDRVMGGNTIYF.

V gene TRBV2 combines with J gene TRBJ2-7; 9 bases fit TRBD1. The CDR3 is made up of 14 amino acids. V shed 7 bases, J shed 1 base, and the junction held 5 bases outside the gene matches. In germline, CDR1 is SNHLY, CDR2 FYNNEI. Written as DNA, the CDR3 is TGTGCCAGCATCCGGGACAGGGTGTCCTACGAGCAGTACTTC. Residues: CASIRDRVSYEQYF.

CDR3 loop: CASSITRTSGYNEQFF. The CDR3 coding sequence is TGTGCCAGCAGCATTACCAGGACTAGCGGATACAATGAGCAGTTCTTC. The chain is built from TRBV11-2 and TRBJ2-1; 10 bases match TRBD2. The CDR3 runs to 16 residues. V lost 5 bases, J lost 4 bases, and 8 bases stayed unmatched. Germline lookup yields CDR1 SGHAT and CDR2 FQNNGV.

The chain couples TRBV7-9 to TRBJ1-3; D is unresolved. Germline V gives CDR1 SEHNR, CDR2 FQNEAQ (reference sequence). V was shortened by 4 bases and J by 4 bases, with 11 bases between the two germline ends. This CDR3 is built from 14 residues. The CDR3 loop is CASSSRTGGNTIYF. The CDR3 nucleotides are TGTGCCAGCAGCTCACGGACGGGGGGAAACACCATATATTTT.

Here the CDR3 reads CASRGGGTGEEPGANVLTF. In DNA form, the CDR3 reads TGTGCCAGCAGGGGAGGAGGGACAGGGGAAGAACCTGGGGCCAACGTCCTGACTTTC. The V gene is TRBV9, the J gene TRBJ2-6; 10 positions agree with TRBD1. Losses at the gene ends were 5 bases for V and 2 bases for J; bases not matched to a gene: 13. Germline values: CDR1 SGDLS, CDR2 YYNGEE. This CDR3 contains 19 residues. The complete variable domain, with remaining parts taken from reference TRBV9 and TRBJ2-6, reads DSGVTQTPKHLITATGQRVTLRCSPRSGDLSVYWYQQSLDQGLQFLIQYYNGEERAKGNILERFSAQQFPDLHSELNLSSLELGDSALYFCASRGGGTGEEPGANVLTFGAGSRLTVL.

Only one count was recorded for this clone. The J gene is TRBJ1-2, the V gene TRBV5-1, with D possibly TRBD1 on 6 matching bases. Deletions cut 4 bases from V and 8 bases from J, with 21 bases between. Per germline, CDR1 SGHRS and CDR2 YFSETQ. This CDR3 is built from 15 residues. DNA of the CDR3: TGCGCCAGCAGCGGAGACTCATGGGGGGCGGGAGGCTACACCTTC. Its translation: CASSGDSWGAGGYTF.

The CDR3 coding sequence is TGTGCCAGCAGCGCGACTTCCGGGACCCGCTCCTACGAGCAGTACTTC. It is translated as CASSATSGTRSYEQYF. The chain has TRBV7-6 and TRBJ2-7; D could derive from TRBD1 or TRBD2 (5 bases each). Trimming shortened V by 5 bases and J by 0 bases, and 17 bases separated the two germline ends. The germline V gene encodes CDR1 SGHVS and CDR2 FNYEAQ. This CDR3 has 16 residues.